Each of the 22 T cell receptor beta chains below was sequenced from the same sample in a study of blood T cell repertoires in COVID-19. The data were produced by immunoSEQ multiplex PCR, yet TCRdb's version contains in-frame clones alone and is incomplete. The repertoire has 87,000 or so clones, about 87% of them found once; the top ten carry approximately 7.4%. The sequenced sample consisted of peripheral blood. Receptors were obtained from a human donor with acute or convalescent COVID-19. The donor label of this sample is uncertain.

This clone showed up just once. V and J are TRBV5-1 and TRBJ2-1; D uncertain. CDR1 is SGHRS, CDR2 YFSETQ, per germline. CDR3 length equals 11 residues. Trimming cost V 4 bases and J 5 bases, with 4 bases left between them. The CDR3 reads CASSRDNEQFF. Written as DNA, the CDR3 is TGCGCCAGCAGCCGAGACAATGAGCAGTTCTTC. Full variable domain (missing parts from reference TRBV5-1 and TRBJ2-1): KAGVTQTPRYLIKTRGQQVTLSCSPISGHRSVSWYQQTPGQGLQFLFEYFSETQRNKGNFPGRFSGRQFSNSRSEMNVSTLELGDSALYLCASSRDNEQFFGPGTRLTVL.

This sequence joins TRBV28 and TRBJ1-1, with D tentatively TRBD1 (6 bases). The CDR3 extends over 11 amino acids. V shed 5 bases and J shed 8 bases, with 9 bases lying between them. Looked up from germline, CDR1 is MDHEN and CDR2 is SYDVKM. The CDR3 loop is CASSVDREAFF. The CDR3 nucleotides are TGTGCCAGCAGTGTCGACAGGGAAGCTTTCTTT.

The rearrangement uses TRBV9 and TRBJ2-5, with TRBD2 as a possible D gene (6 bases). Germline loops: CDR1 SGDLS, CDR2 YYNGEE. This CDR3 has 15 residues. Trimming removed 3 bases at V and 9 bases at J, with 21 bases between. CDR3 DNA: TGTGCCAGCAGCGATCAGACTGGGGGGACGGGTCCCCAGTACTTC. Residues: CASSDQTGGTGPQYF.

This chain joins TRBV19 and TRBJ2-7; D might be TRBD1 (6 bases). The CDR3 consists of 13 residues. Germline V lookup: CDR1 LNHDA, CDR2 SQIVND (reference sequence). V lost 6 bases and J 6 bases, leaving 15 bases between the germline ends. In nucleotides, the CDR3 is TGTGCCAGTAGCACAGGGCCCTTCGTCGAGCAGTACTTC. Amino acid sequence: CASSTGPFVEQYF.

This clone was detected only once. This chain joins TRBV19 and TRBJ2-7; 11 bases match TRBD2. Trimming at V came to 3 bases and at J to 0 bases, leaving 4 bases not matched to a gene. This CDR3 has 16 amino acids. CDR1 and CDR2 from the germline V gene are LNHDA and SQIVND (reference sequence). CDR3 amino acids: CASSIRLAGNSYEQYF. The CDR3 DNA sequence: TGTGCCAGTAGTATTCGACTAGCGGGGAACTCCTACGAGCAGTACTTC.

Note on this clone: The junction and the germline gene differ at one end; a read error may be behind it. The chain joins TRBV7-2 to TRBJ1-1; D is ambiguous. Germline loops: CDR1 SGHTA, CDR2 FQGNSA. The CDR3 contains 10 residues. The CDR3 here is CASSLVSQDF. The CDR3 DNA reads TGTGCCAGCAGCTTAGTTTCTCAGGATTTT.

This chain's CDR3 is CASSVEGPGGETQYF. CDR3 DNA: TGTGCCAGCAGCGTAGAGGGGCCAGGGGGCGAGACCCAGTACTTC. The V and J genes are TRBV9 and TRBJ2-5, with 8 bases lining up with TRBD1. This CDR3 has 15 amino acids. V lost 0 bases, J lost 5 bases, and 6 bases stayed unmatched. The germline V gene encodes CDR1 SGDLS and CDR2 YYNGEE. The variable domain in full, with the rest retrieved from reference TRBV9 and TRBJ2-5, is DSGVTQTPKHLITATGQRVTLRCSPRSGDLSVYWYQQSLDQGLQFLIQYYNGEERAKGNILERFSAQQFPDLHSELNLSSLELGDSALYFCASSVEGPGGETQYFGPGTRLLVL.

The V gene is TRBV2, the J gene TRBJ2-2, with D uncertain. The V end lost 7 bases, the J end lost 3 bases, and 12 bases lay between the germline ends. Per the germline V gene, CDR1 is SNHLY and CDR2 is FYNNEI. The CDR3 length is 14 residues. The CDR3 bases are TGTGCCAGCATTGAGACGCAGGACACCGGGGAGCTGTTTTTT. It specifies CASIETQDTGELFF.

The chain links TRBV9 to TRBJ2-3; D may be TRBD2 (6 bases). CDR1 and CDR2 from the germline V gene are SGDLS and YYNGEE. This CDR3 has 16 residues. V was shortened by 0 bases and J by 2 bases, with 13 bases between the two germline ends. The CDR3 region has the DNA TGTGCCAGCAGCGTAGGTCGCGGGGCCTACACAGATACGCAGTATTTT. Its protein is CASSVGRGAYTDTQYF.

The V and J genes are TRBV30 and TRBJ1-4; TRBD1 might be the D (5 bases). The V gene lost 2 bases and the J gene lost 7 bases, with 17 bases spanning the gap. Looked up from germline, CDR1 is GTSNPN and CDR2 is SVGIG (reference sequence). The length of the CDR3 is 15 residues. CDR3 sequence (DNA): TGTGCCTGGAGTAGTGCGGGGGGTCGGTCTGAAAAACTGTTTTTT. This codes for CAWSSAGGRSEKLFF.

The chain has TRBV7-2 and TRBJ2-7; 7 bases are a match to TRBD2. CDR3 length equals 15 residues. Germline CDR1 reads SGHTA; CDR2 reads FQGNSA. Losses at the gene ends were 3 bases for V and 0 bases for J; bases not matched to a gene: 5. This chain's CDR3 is CASSFDGTTSYEQYF. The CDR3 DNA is TGTGCCAGCAGCTTTGACGGGACTACCTCCTACGAGCAGTACTTC.

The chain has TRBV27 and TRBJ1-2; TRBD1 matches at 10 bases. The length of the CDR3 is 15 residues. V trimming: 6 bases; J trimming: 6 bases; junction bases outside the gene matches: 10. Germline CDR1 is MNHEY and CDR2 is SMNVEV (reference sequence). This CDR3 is CASSLVPGQGDGYTF. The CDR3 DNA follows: TGTGCCAGCAGCCTGGTCCCCGGACAGGGGGATGGCTACACCTTC.

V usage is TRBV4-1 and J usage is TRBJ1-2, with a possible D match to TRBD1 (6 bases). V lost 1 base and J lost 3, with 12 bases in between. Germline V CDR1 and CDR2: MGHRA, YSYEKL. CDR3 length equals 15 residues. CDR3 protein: CASSQGGGADYGYTF. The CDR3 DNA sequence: TGCGCCAGCAGCCAAGGCGGGGGCGCTGACTATGGCTACACCTTC.

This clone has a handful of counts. CDR3 sequence reads: CASSPPTGGKNSPLHF. Written as DNA, the CDR3 is TGTGCCAGCTCACCACCGACAGGGGGCAAGAATTCACCCCTCCACTTT. This sequence joins TRBV18 and TRBJ1-6, with TRBD1 matching over 10 bases. In germline, CDR1 is KGHSH, CDR2 LQKENI. After removal of 0 bases from V and 7 bases from J, the junction contained 3 bases not matched to a gene. The CDR3 sequence is 16 residues long.

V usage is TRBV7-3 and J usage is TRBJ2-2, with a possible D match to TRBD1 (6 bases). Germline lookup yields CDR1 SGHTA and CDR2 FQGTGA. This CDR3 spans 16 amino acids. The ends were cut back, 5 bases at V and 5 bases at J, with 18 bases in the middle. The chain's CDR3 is CASSTNRVGPTGELFF. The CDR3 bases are TGTGCCAGCAGCACGAACAGGGTCGGACCTACCGGGGAGCTGTTTTTT.

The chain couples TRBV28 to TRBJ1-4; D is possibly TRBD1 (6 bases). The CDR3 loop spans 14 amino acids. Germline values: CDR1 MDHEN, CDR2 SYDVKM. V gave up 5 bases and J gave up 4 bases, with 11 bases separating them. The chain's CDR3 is CASSAIGGNEKLFF. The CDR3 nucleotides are TGTGCCAGCAGTGCAATAGGGGGTAATGAAAAACTGTTTTTT. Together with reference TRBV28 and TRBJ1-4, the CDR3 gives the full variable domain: DVKVTQSSRYLVKRTGEKVFLECVQDMDHENMFWYRQDPGLGLRLIYFSYDVKMKEKGDIPEGYSVSREKKERFSLILESASTNQTSMYLCASSAIGGNEKLFFGSGTQLSVL.

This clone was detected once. The CDR3 coding sequence is TGTGCCAGCAGCATAAAAACAGGGGGCCCCTACGAGCAGTACTTC. This gives the protein CASSIKTGGPYEQYF. This chain joins TRBV7-8 and TRBJ2-7; 9 nucleotides match TRBD1. The CDR3 consists of 15 residues. V trimming: 5 bases; J trimming: 2 bases; junction bases outside the gene matches: 7. Looked up from germline, CDR1 is SGHVS and CDR2 is FQNEAQ.

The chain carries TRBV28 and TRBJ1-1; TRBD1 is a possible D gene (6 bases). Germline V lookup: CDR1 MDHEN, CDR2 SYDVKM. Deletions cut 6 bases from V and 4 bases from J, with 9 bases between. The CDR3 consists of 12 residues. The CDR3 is CASRDSVTEAFF. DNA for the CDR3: TGTGCCAGCAGGGACAGTGTCACTGAAGCTTTCTTT.

CDR3 in amino acids: CASSLLEGETQYF. The CDR3 nucleotides are TGTGCCAGCAGTTTATTGGAGGGGGAGACCCAGTACTTC. The chain links TRBV12-3 or TRBV12-4 to TRBJ2-5; weak D call: TRBD2 (6 bases). Trimming pared 2 bases from V and 5 bases from J, leaving 9 bases between. CDR3 size: 13 residues.

In DNA form, the CDR3 reads TGTGCCAGCAGTTACGCCACAAGCTCAGGGGCGGCTGGCTACACCTTC. It is translated as CASSYATSSGAAGYTF. The chain carries TRBV6-2 or TRBV6-3 and TRBJ1-2; a weak D match, TRBD1 (6 bases). V was shortened by 2 bases and J by 7 bases, with 20 bases between the two germline ends. The V gene's germline CDR1 is MNHEY and CDR2 SVGEGT. The CDR3 extends over 16 amino acids.

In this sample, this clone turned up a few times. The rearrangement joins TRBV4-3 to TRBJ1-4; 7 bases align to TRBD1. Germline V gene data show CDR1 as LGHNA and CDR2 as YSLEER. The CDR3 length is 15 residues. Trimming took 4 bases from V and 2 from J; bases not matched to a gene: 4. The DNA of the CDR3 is TGCGCCAGCAGCCCGTCGACAGGGACTAATGAAAAACTGTTTTTT. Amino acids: CASSPSTGTNEKLFF.

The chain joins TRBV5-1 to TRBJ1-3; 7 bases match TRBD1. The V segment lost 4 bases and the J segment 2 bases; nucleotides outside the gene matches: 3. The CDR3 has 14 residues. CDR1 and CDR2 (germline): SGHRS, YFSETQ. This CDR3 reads CASSRGRPGNTIYF. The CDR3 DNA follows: TGCGCCAGCAGCAGGGGGCGTCCTGGAAACACCATATATTTT.